This T cell receptor (beta chain) was sequenced during a study of Ad26.COV2.S vaccination and SARS-CoV-2 variants. The wider study: Intramuscularly, Ad26.COV2.S was given either once or twice, 56 days apart. Study-wide results and limits: Possible underestimation of total T cell responses by the TCR breadth and depth analyses was noted.

Using immunoSEQ multiplex PCR, the repertoire was profiled, and TCRdb retains in-frame clones only, with some absent. The data contain some 300,000 clones, about 86% of them singletons. Documented treatment: roughly 19 received Ad26.COV2.S at low or high dose, single or two shots; about five received placebo; per-sample allocation not given. After the first vaccine or placebo injection, samples were drawn on day 63. What was given as vaccine was an Ad26 vector encoding Wuhan-strain SARS-CoV-2 spike. J gave up 5 bases and V 5 bases, and 9 bases lay outside the gene matches. CDR3 size: 17 residues. Germline CDR1 is SGHTA and CDR2 is FQGNSA. Concerning this clone: Antigen: not known.

Sequenced here: peripheral blood, sampled in a trial of Ad26.COV2.S vaccine versus placebo. This rearrangement joins TRBV7-2 to TRBJ2-3, with 14 bases fitting TRBD2. The TCR originated in a person between 18 and 60 years old who received the Ad26.COV2.S COVID-19 vaccine or a placebo. The CDR3 reads CASSGRLAGGPGDTQYF. The CDR3 DNA reads TGTGCCAGCAGCGGACGACTAGCGGGGGGGCCAGGAGATACGCAGTATTTT. The full variable domain, completed using reference TRBV7-2 and TRBJ2-3, is GAGVSQSPSNKVTEKGKDVELRCDPISGHTALYWYRQSLGQGLEFLIYFQGNSAPDKSGLPSDRFSAERTGGSVSTLTIQRTQQEDSAVYLCASSGRLAGGPGDTQYFGPGTRLTVL.